The clone carrying this T cell receptor (beta chain) was seen a handful of times. Trimming cost V 7 bases and J 4 bases; bases outside gene matches: 3. The length of the CDR3 is 12 residues. These data originate in a study of T cells after yellow fever vaccination. Each CDR3 protein is one row after TCRdb ran MiXCR on the 5' RACE reads. Of around 350,000 distinct CDR3 sequences listed, around 10% were seen once; the top ten hold around 20%. This sequence was found in a man younger than 30 who received the YFV17D yellow fever vaccine. V gene TRBV12-3 or TRBV12-4 combines with J gene TRBJ1-2; 7 nucleotides agree with TRBD1. Specimen: PBMCs, collected on the day of the first yellow fever vaccination. CDR3 nucleotide sequence: TGTGCCAGCACTTGGACAGGCTATGGCTACACCTTC. It translates to CASTWTGYGYTF.